This T cell receptor beta chain was sequenced in a study of T cells in Graves' hyperthyroidism and ophthalmopathy. Study-level background: Initial diagnosis, before any treatment, was when peripheral blood was collected.

Points on this clonotype: One junction end does not reproduce the germline sequence, and a read error may be involved.

PBMCs were collected from an approximately 9.3 ml volume of fresh peripheral blood. This CDR3 has 14 residues. Germline lookup yields CDR1 MNHNS and CDR2 SASEGT. The source material, RNA transcripts, was used to amplify TCR beta CDR3 regions. A set of HTBI primers served as the primers for a first-round RT-PCR of the TCR CDR3. In TCRdb, the multiplex PCR reads were re-called with MiXCR into one record per CDR3 protein. The table lists approximately 200,000 distinct CDR3 sequences, approximately 20% of them singletons. This receptor was identified in a man aged 40-49 years with Graves' hyperthyroidism. The chain is built from TRBV6-1 and TRBJ2-7; TRBD2 aligns across 10 bases. Sequences were obtained from blood. CDR3 residues: CTSRTGTSAGEQYF. CDR3 bases: TGTACCAGCAGAACCGGGACTAGCGCAGGCGAGCAGTACTTC.